These T cell receptor beta chains were read from a single sample in a study of blood T cells in healthy people across ages. TCRdb recomputed calls from the 5' RACE reads with MiXCR, one row per CDR3 protein. This sample has roughly 860,000 distinct CDR3 sequences, with around two thirds found just once. The sample taken for sequencing was blood. These receptors were collected from a man aged 25-45 years in good health. The CDR3 runs from the conserved cysteine through the conserved F or W. A D gene is named only where the DNA matches it firmly. The size entry is marked missing in some rows and otherwise reads once, few, many or a size class.

j_gene: TRBJ2-7
abundance: .
v_gene: TRBV6-2/TRBV6-3
d_gene: .
CDR3aa: CASNPPSRQGEQYF
CDR3nt: TGTGCCAGCAATCCTCCTTCTCGGCAGGGCGAGCAGTACTTC

j_gene: TRBJ2-7
abundance: .
v_gene: TRBV20-1
d_gene: TRBD2
CDR3aa: CSAEGLAVSYEQYF
CDR3nt: TGCAGTGCTGAGGGACTAGCGGTCTCCTACGAGCAGTACTTC

j_gene: TRBJ2-3
abundance: few
v_gene: TRBV5-1
d_gene: TRBD2
CDR3aa: CASGPASGGRDTQYF
CDR3nt: TGCGCCAGCGGGCCGGCTAGCGGGGGGCGAGATACGCAGTATTTT

j_gene: TRBJ2-5
abundance: .
v_gene: TRBV5-1
d_gene: TRBD2
CDR3aa: CASSLAMGTSRQTQYF
CDR3nt: TGCGCCAGCAGCTTGGCCATGGGGACTAGCCGACAGACCCAGTACTTC

j_gene: TRBJ1-4
abundance: .
v_gene: TRBV2
d_gene: .
CDR3aa: CASTGGVHEKLFF
CDR3nt: TGTGCCAGCACCGGAGGAGTACATGAAAAACTGTTTTTT

j_gene: TRBJ2-7
abundance: .
v_gene: TRBV7-2
d_gene: TRBD1
CDR3aa: CASSPGWDSRDEQYF
CDR3nt: TGTGCCAGCAGCCCCGGCTGGGACAGCAGGGACGAGCAGTACTTC

j_gene: TRBJ2-6
abundance: few
v_gene: TRBV4-3
d_gene: .
CDR3aa: CASSQDEAGYPGANVLTF
CDR3nt: TGCGCCAGCAGCCAAGATGAGGCGGGGTATCCTGGGGCCAACGTCCTGACTTTC

j_gene: TRBJ2-7
abundance: .
v_gene: TRBV29-1
d_gene: .
CDR3aa: CSVGFTAYEQYF
CDR3nt: TGCAGCGTTGGGTTCACAGCCTACGAGCAGTACTTC

j_gene: TRBJ1-4
abundance: .
v_gene: TRBV12-3/TRBV12-4
d_gene: .
CDR3aa: CASSWRSANEKLFF
CDR3nt: TGTGCCAGCAGTTGGAGGTCCGCTAATGAAAAACTGTTTTTT

j_gene: TRBJ1-2
abundance: once
v_gene: TRBV7-2
d_gene: .
CDR3aa: CASSSPAGRGDYGYTF
CDR3nt: TGTGCCAGCAGCTCCCCGGCTGGGAGAGGGGACTATGGCTACACCTTC

j_gene: TRBJ1-5
abundance: .
v_gene: TRBV6-2/TRBV6-3
d_gene: .
CDR3aa: CASSYSRSDLSSNQPQHF
CDR3nt: TGTGCCAGCAGTTACAGTCGTAGCGACCTTAGTAGCAATCAGCCCCAGCATTTT

j_gene: TRBJ1-2
abundance: .
v_gene: TRBV6-1
d_gene: .
CDR3aa: CASTVDIESYGYTF
CDR3nt: TGTGCCAGCACTGTAGATATTGAGTCCTATGGCTACACCTTC

j_gene: TRBJ1-1
abundance: .
v_gene: TRBV29-1
d_gene: .
CDR3aa: CSVLHGRGGSTEAFF
CDR3nt: TGCAGCGTCCTCCATGGCAGGGGCGGGAGCACTGAGGCTTTCTTT

j_gene: TRBJ2-1
abundance: .
v_gene: TRBV9
d_gene: TRBD2
CDR3aa: CASSASGGGSNEQFF
CDR3nt: TGTGCCAGCAGCGCCAGCGGGGGGGGATCCAATGAGCAGTTCTTC

j_gene: TRBJ2-7
abundance: .
v_gene: TRBV20-1
d_gene: TRBD2
CDR3aa: CSARVQAGGSYEQYF
CDR3nt: TGCAGTGCTAGAGTCCAAGCGGGGGGTAGCTACGAGCAGTACTTC

j_gene: TRBJ2-4
abundance: .
v_gene: TRBV9
d_gene: TRBD1
CDR3aa: CASSVGGTEEEQYF
CDR3nt: TGTGCCAGCAGCGTAGGAGGGACAGAGGAAGAGCAGTACTTC

j_gene: TRBJ2-2
abundance: .
v_gene: TRBV6-5
d_gene: .
CDR3aa: CASSYSIRTNTGELFF
CDR3nt: TGTGCCAGCAGTTACTCGATAAGAACGAACACCGGGGAGCTGTTTTTT

j_gene: TRBJ2-6
abundance: .
v_gene: TRBV10-3
d_gene: TRBD1
CDR3aa: CAIRTSGTGAGANVLTF
CDR3nt: TGTGCCATCAGGACCTCCGGGACAGGGGCTGGGGCCAACGTCCTGACTTTC

j_gene: TRBJ2-5
abundance: once
v_gene: TRBV9
d_gene: TRBD2
CDR3aa: CASSGLAGGFQETQYF
CDR3nt: TGTGCCAGCAGCGGACTAGCGGGGGGGTTCCAAGAGACCCAGTACTTC

j_gene: TRBJ1-2
abundance: .
v_gene: TRBV7-9
d_gene: .
CDR3aa: CASSPSGREGYGYTF
CDR3nt: TGTGCCAGCAGCCCAAGTGGGCGGGAGGGATATGGCTACACCTTC

j_gene: TRBJ1-2
abundance: .
v_gene: TRBV27
d_gene: TRBD1
CDR3aa: CASSSWDSGDYGYTF
CDR3nt: TGTGCCAGCAGTTCATGGGACAGTGGTGACTATGGCTACACCTTC

j_gene: TRBJ2-1
abundance: .
v_gene: TRBV2
d_gene: .
CDR3aa: CASRTGLSHNEQFF
CDR3nt: TGTGCCAGCAGGACGGGACTGTCCCACAATGAGCAGTTCTTC

j_gene: TRBJ2-1
abundance: .
v_gene: TRBV4-3
d_gene: TRBD2
CDR3aa: CASSQDRSGGAIEQFF
CDR3nt: TGCGCCAGCAGCCAAGATCGTAGCGGGGGGGCCATTGAGCAGTTCTTC

j_gene: TRBJ2-7
abundance: .
v_gene: TRBV5-1
d_gene: TRBD2
CDR3aa: CASSLEGLEEQYF
CDR3nt: TGCGCCAGCAGCTTGGAGGGACTAGAAGAGCAGTACTTC

j_gene: TRBJ2-5
abundance: few
v_gene: TRBV3-1
d_gene: .
CDR3aa: CASSLRTVQETQYF
CDR3nt: TGTGCCAGCAGCCTCAGGACAGTCCAAGAGACCCAGTACTTC

j_gene: TRBJ1-5
abundance: .
v_gene: TRBV6-2/TRBV6-3
d_gene: .
CDR3aa: CASSYNGQPQHF
CDR3nt: TGTGCCAGCAGTTACAACGGTCAGCCCCAGCATTTT

j_gene: TRBJ1-1
abundance: many
v_gene: TRBV4-3
d_gene: .
CDR3aa: CASSQAGTDPIAFF
CDR3nt: TGCGCCAGCAGCCAAGCCGGGACCGACCCAATAGCTTTCTTT

j_gene: TRBJ1-1
abundance: .
v_gene: TRBV4-2
d_gene: .
CDR3aa: CASSQTLGADTEAFF
CDR3nt: TGTGCCAGCAGCCAAACTTTGGGGGCTGACACTGAAGCTTTCTTT

j_gene: TRBJ2-3
abundance: .
v_gene: TRBV3-1
d_gene: TRBD1
CDR3aa: CASSHHRGDTDTQYF
CDR3nt: TGTGCCAGTAGCCACCACAGGGGAGACACAGATACGCAGTATTTT

j_gene: TRBJ2-3
abundance: .
v_gene: TRBV5-1
d_gene: TRBD1
CDR3aa: CASSKTGGLSTDTQYF
CDR3nt: TGCGCCAGCAGCAAGACAGGGGGGCTGAGCACAGATACGCAGTATTTT

j_gene: TRBJ2-7
abundance: .
v_gene: TRBV6-2/TRBV6-3
d_gene: .
CDR3aa: CASSYLQGSPREQYF
CDR3nt: TGTGCCAGCAGTTACCTACAGGGATCTCCGCGGGAGCAGTACTTC

j_gene: TRBJ1-2
abundance: .
v_gene: TRBV25-1
d_gene: .
CDR3aa: CASSETGYGGYTF
CDR3nt: TGTGCCAGCAGTGAAACGGGGTACGGTGGCTACACCTTC

j_gene: TRBJ2-2
abundance: .
v_gene: TRBV5-1
d_gene: .
CDR3aa: CASKTGNTGELFF
CDR3nt: TGCGCCAGCAAGACAGGGAACACCGGGGAGCTGTTTTTT

j_gene: TRBJ2-1
abundance: few
v_gene: TRBV9
d_gene: .
CDR3aa: CASSLMLGVVNEQFF
CDR3nt: TGTGCCAGCAGCCTCATGTTGGGGGTGGTCAATGAGCAGTTCTTC

j_gene: TRBJ2-7
abundance: .
v_gene: TRBV28
d_gene: .
CDR3aa: CASTGAGGNEQYF
CDR3nt: TGTGCCAGCACCGGAGCCGGGGGAAACGAGCAGTACTTC

j_gene: TRBJ2-7
abundance: .
v_gene: TRBV6-2/TRBV6-3
d_gene: .
CDR3aa: CASRGISYEQYF
CDR3nt: TGTGCCAGCAGAGGGATCTCCTACGAGCAGTACTTC

j_gene: TRBJ2-1
abundance: many
v_gene: TRBV20-1
d_gene: TRBD2
CDR3aa: CSARSLTSGIPGSHNEQFF
CDR3nt: TGCAGTGCTAGATCATTGACTAGCGGGATCCCCGGGTCACACAATGAGCAGTTCTTC